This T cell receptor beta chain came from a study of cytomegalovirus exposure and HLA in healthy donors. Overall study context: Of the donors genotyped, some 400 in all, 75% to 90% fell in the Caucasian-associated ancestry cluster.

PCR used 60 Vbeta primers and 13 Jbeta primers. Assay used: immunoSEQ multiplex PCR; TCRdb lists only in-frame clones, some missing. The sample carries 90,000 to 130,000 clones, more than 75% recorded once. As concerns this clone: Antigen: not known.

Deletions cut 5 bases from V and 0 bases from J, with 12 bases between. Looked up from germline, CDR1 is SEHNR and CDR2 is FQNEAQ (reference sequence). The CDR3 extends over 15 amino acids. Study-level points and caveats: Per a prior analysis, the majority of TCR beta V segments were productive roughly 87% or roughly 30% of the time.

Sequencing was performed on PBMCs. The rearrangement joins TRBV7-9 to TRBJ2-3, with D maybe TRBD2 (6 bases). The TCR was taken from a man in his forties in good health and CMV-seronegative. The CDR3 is CASSLRGSSTDTQYF. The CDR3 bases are TGTGCCAGCAGCCTACGGGGGTCTAGCACAGATACGCAGTATTTT. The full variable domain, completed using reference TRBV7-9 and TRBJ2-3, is DTGVSQNPRHKITKRGQNVTFRCDPISEHNRLYWYRQTLGQGPEFLTYFQNEAQLEKSRLLSDRFSAERPKGSFSTLEIQRTEQGDSAMYLCASSLRGSSTDTQYFGPGTRLTVL.